Below, 2 T cell receptor beta chains from the same sample are listed, as sequenced in a study of beta chain features in type 1 diabetes. Every bit of the isolated RNA underwent reverse transcription, so sequencing read expressed TCRB transcripts. Using immunoSEQ multiplex PCR, the repertoire was profiled, and TCRdb retains in-frame clones only, with some absent. The table lists around 430,000 clones, around 30% of them singletons, with about 0.06% in the top ten. The sample consisted of naive CD4+ T cells from blood. Every receptor here comes from a man aged 18 to 35 in good health.

The chain combines TRBV5-1 with TRBJ2-2; D gene uncertain. V shed 0 bases and J shed 1 base, with 7 bases lying between them. CDR1 is SGHRS, CDR2 YFSETQ, per germline. There are 15 residues in the CDR3. The CDR3 is CASSLAAQNTGELFF. CDR3 nucleotides: TGCGCCAGCAGCTTGGCCGCGCAGAACACCGGGGAGCTGTTTTTT.

V and J are TRBV7-2 and TRBJ2-3; D unresolved. CDR1 and CDR2 from the germline V gene are SGHTA and FQGNSA. CDR3 size: 15 residues. V lost 5 bases to trimming and J lost 2 bases, with 14 bases between them. CDR3 sequence reads: CASSVRGGVTDTQYF. DNA for the CDR3: TGTGCCAGCAGCGTCCGTGGCGGAGTCACAGATACGCAGTATTTT. The full variable domain, rest sourced from reference TRBV7-2 and TRBJ2-3, is GAGVSQSPSNKVTEKGKDVELRCDPISGHTALYWYRQSLGQGLEFLIYFQGNSAPDKSGLPSDRFSAERTGGSVSTLTIQRTQQEDSAVYLCASSVRGGVTDTQYFGPGTRLTVL.